This T cell receptor beta chain comes out of a study of PD-1 blockade in classical Hodgkin lymphoma (dated by TCRdb to 2018 to 2020). For the wider study: Nivolumab dosing was 3 mg/kg intravenously every 2 weeks, continuing until either disease progression or unacceptable toxicity. A peripheral blood immune signature of response to PD-1 blockade in classical Hodgkin lymphoma was defined using TCR beta sequencing and CyTOF. General study outcomes and caveats: Patients starting nivolumab less than 1 year after ASCT had lower diversity and were excluded from later analyses to avoid confounding by immune reconstitution. Trial patients achieving complete response had baseline diversity similar to newly diagnosed patients, whereas partial responders and progressors had significantly lower diversity. The study covered only a single clinical trial cohort, and the causes of the repertoire differences, possibly disease activity or prior therapy, were still not defined. Baseline TCR diversity was reported as lower in newly diagnosed patients than in healthy donors, and lower still in relapsed/refractory patients. A significant rise by C4D1 was seen in CD4+ but not CD8+ TCR diversity (p=0.0027 vs p=0.16), with the rise being most apparent in complete responders (p=0.02).

Genomic DNA was extracted with the Qiagen DNeasy kit from unsorted PBMCs and from negatively selected CD4+ and CD8+ fractions. TCR beta CDR3 regions were amplified by immunoSEQ multiplex PCR using primers annealing to V and J segments. A synthetic immune receptor repertoire was used to minimize amplification bias, and any residual bias was removed computationally once sequencing was done. The published analysis was carried out like this. Custom Python scripts were used to quantify repertoire diversity as the Shannon entropy index. Unsorted, CD4+ and CD8+ repertoires were examined separately, except in combined analyses, for which CD4+ and CD8+ sequences were merged in silico. Clonal expansion was defined as at least a 2-fold frequency increase after treatment relative to C1D1, with a pseudocount of 0.5 for undetected baseline clones. Singleton clones were defined as clones with 0 or 1 copy at C1D1, and non-singleton clones were defined as clones with 2 or more copies. Clones expanded in unsorted samples were assigned a CD4+, CD8+ or unknown annotation through matching of protein sequences in sorted samples from the same patient. Diversity changes from C1D1 to C4D1 were tested in paired samples using Wilcoxon tests. TCRdb limited this immuneACCESS table to in-frame rearrangements with V and J called. A share of clones is missing; checked studies link under half to unresolved V genes, and the rest is unexplained. That table supplies the V and J calls and clone size; D and trimming were determined from the DNA. For this sample the table gives 40,000 or so clones, of which about 90% were detected only once. The ten largest clones add up to about 10% of the sample.

The time point label of this sample denotes: cycle 1 day 1 (C1D1), immediately before nivolumab initiation. Every trial patient had relapsed following autologous stem cell transplantation, and prior brentuximab vedotin exposure was what differed among cohorts A, B and C. The trial cohort comprised 56 patients with relapsed/refractory classical Hodgkin lymphoma whose best overall responses were complete response, partial response or progressive disease. Single-agent nivolumab was administered to trial patients in the multi-cohort phase II CheckMate 205 trial. An independent review committee assessed best overall response using the 2007 International Working Group response criteria. Trial PBMCs were collected immediately before nivolumab initiation (C1D1) and during therapy at cycle 2 day 1 and cycle 4 day 1. After peripheral blood was drawn into 8 mL Vacutainer Cell Preparation Tubes, PBMCs were isolated by centrifugation and then cryopreserved.

Including cysteine and phenylalanine, the CDR3 has 13 amino acids. Only CDR3 DNA is held: 39 bases, read in frame from base 1. V and J are truncated by 2 bases and 2 bases respectively, leaving an intervening sequence of 4 bases. The CDR1 and CDR2 encoded by the germline V gene (reference sequence) are MNHEY and SMNVEV. Comment on this clone: Its antigen remains undetermined. Base qualities are not provided; no much larger clone lies one nucleotide away.

This clonotype was obtained from a human donor with classical Hodgkin lymphoma. Sequenced here: peripheral blood mononuclear cells (PBMCs), sampled at baseline. This chain joins TRBV27 to TRBJ1-3, with an unclear D gene assignment. The sequenced DNA: TGTGCCAGCAGTTTAGGGGCTGGAAACACCATATATTTT. This translates into CASSLGAGNTIYF.